This TCR beta chain emerged from a study of control samples from healthy donors and cancer patients. The CDR3 has 15 amino acids. The germline V and J ends were trimmed by 7 bases and 0 bases, with 13 bases remaining between them. CDR1 is MNHEY and CDR2 is SVGAGI in the germline V gene. Profiling relied on immunoSEQ multiplex PCR, and the TCRdb table lists in-frame clones only, not all of them. The table lists about 150,000 clones, 92% of them singletons. The chain has TRBV6-5 and TRBJ2-1; either TRBD1 or TRBD2 may supply D (5 bases each). This clonotype was sampled from a woman aged 25 to 45 in good health. The material sequenced was blood. Here the CDR3 DNA reads TGTGCCAGCAACGTGGGGACGAGCTCCTACAATGAGCAGTTCTTC. Translation: CASNVGTSSYNEQFF.